The TCR beta chain described here comes from a study of technical replicates of blood from four donors. The method was immunoSEQ multiplex PCR; TCRdb's version includes in-frame clones alone and lacks a portion of them. The sample consists of 70,000 to 85,000 clones, roughly 90% of them appearing once. V lost 2 bases, J lost 5 bases, and 15 bases lay in between. Per germline, CDR1 MNHEY and CDR2 SVGAGI. This CDR3 is built from 16 residues. The gene calls are TRBV6-5 and TRBJ2-2; D may be TRBD1 (6 bases). The sample taken for sequencing was T cells isolated from PBMCs. This clonotype originated in a human donor in good health. The CDR3 sequence is CASSYPPGRGTGELFF. CDR3 in DNA: TGTGCCAGCAGTTACCCACCTGGCAGGGGTACCGGGGAGCTGTTTTTT.